The clone carrying this TCR beta chain was seen more than once but under ten times. The CDR3 has 14 residues. With 6 bases removed from V and 0 bases from J, the gap between germline ends came to 12 bases. Looked up from germline, CDR1 is ENHRY and CDR2 is SYGVKD. MiXCR, applied by TCRdb to the RT-PCR reads, yields one record per CDR3 protein. The sample includes roughly 500,000 distinct CDR3 sequences, roughly 23% seen only once; the top ten take over 1.5%. These data come from a study of response to subunit inactivated influenza vaccine. The receptor comes from a man in his fifties who received an inactivated influenza vaccine. The specimen was CD4+ T cells sorted from PBMCs, collected about 5 days after vaccination. J is TRBJ2-7 and V is TRBV10-3; unclear D gene. The CDR3 here is CAISDPLGSYEQYF. For the CDR3, the DNA is TGTGCCATCAGCGACCCCTTGGGCTCCTACGAGCAGTACTTC.